This T cell receptor beta chain is from a study of T cells in Graves' hyperthyroidism and ophthalmopathy. About the research overall: Peripheral blood samples were taken at initial diagnosis, prior to any treatment. Broader study findings: Most thyroid clonotypes with frequency above 0.001 were detected in blood.

V was clipped by 0 bases and J by 9 bases, with 14 bases between them. Germline lookup yields CDR1 DFQATT and CDR2 SNEGSKA (reference sequence). The CDR3 consists of 13 residues. Regions amplified from RNA transcripts were the TCR beta CDR3 regions. Carried out on the TCR CDR3, a first-round RT-PCR used the HTBI primer set. MiXCR, run by TCRdb on the multiplex PCR reads, gives a single entry per CDR3 protein. The data contain fewer than 400,000 distinct CDR3 sequences, roughly 25% of them singletons. This clonotype was counted between two and nine times. The antigen is undetermined. The sequence came from a man in his forties or fifties with Graves' hyperthyroidism. Sequenced material: blood. The gene calls are TRBV20-1 and TRBJ1-1; no definite D call. CDR3: CSARDPGSGQAFF. The CDR3 region has the DNA TGCAGTGCTAGAGATCCCGGTTCAGGCCAAGCTTTCTTT.